This T cell receptor (beta chain) derives from a study of Graves' ophthalmopathy and Graves' hyperthyroidism. The CDR3 covers 15 residues. The ends lost 8 bases at V and 1 base at J; junction bases unmatched: 7. The V gene's germline CDR1 is ENHRY and CDR2 SYGVKD. As for this clonotype: The antigen is not known.

RNA transcripts yielded amplified TCR beta CDR3 regions. An initial RT-PCR round employing HTBI primers preceded a second-round multiplex PCR. TCRdb used MiXCR to reprocess the multiplex PCR reads, holding one entry per CDR3 protein. The sample lists about 590,000 distinct CDR3 sequences; 35% to 45% were seen once. The study's findings and limits: Among expanded thyroid clonotypes above 0.001 frequency, most also occurred in blood.

Sequenced input: peripheral blood or thyroid tissue (not recorded which). This clonotype originated in an adult man with Graves' hyperthyroidism. V usage is TRBV10-3 and J usage is TRBJ1-5; TRBD1 aligns across 8 bases. CDR3 sequence reads: CAIWTGFGSNQPQHF. CDR3 coding DNA: TGTGCCATCTGGACAGGGTTCGGGAGCAATCAGCCCCAGCATTTT.